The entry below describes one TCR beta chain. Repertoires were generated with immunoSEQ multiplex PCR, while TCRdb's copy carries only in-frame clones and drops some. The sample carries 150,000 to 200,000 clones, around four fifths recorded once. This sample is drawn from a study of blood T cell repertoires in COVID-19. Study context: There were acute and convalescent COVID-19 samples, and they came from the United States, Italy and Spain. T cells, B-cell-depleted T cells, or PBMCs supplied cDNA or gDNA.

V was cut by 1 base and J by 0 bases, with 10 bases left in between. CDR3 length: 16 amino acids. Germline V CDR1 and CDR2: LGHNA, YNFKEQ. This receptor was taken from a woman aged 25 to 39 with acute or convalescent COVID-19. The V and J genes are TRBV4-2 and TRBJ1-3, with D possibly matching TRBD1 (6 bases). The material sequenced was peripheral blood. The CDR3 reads CASSQVGQISGNTIYF. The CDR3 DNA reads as TGTGCCAGCAGCCAAGTTGGACAGATCTCTGGAAACACCATATATTTT.